These 12 T cell receptor beta chains originate from one sample sequenced in a study of CD8 T cells in ankylosing spondylitis. Study-level results: A TCR beta motif made of 7 to 9 highly homologous variants seemed typical of ankylosing spondylitis blood.

For these receptors, no antigen is known. TCRdb recomputed calls from the 5' RACE reads with MiXCR, one row per CDR3 protein. The top ten hold approximately 6.3% of the sample, which has hundreds of thousands of distinct CDR3 sequences, roughly an eighth seen once. Sequencing was carried out using blood, either unsorted or a sorted T cell fraction (not recorded which). The source is a male donor with ankylosing spondylitis.

Here the CDR3 reads CATGQTQETQYF. The CDR3 DNA reads as TGTGCCACGGGACAGACCCAAGAGACCCAGTACTTC. The chain couples TRBV2 to TRBJ2-5; 7 nucleotides agree with TRBD1. The V gene's germline CDR1 is SNHLY and CDR2 FYNNEI. The length of the CDR3 is 12 residues. Germline trimming cut 10 bases from V and 1 base from J; bases unmatched to any gene: 3. Full variable domain (outside the CDR3, taken from reference TRBV2 and TRBJ2-5): EPEVTQTPSHQVTQMGQEVILRCVPISNHLYFYWYRQILGQKVEFLVSFYNNEISEKSEIFDDQFSVERPDGSNFTLKIRSTKLEDSAMYFCATGQTQETQYFGPGTRLLVL.

The chain joins TRBV2 to TRBJ1-1, with TRBD1 as a possible D gene (5 bases). This CDR3 is 14 amino acids long. The V end lost 4 bases, the J end lost 1 base, and 10 bases lay between the germline ends. Germline V lookup: CDR1 SNHLY, CDR2 FYNNEI. The CDR3 region is CASSVGGRNTEAFF. CDR3 coding DNA: TGTGCCAGCAGTGTCGGGGGGAGGAACACTGAAGCTTTCTTT.

This clonotype was observed a handful of times. This chain joins TRBV20-1 and TRBJ2-3; the D is unclear. The CDR3 spans 15 residues. Germline V CDR1 and CDR2: DFQATT, SNEGSKA (reference sequence). Trimming pared 2 bases from V and 2 bases from J, leaving 14 bases between. As DNA, the CDR3 is TGCAGTGCTAGACACCGAATACTCGCCACAGATACGCAGTATTTT. This translates into CSARHRILATDTQYF.

This rearrangement joins TRBV5-1 to TRBJ2-1; 8 bases align to TRBD2. Germline-derived CDR1 and CDR2 are SGHRS and YFSETQ. Germline trimming cut 2 bases from V and 6 bases from J; bases unmatched to any gene: 4. This CDR3 region has 14 residues. CDR3 region: CASSFWTSSNEQFF. The CDR3 DNA follows: TGCGCCAGCAGCTTTTGGACTAGCAGCAATGAGCAGTTCTTC.

The chain couples TRBV20-1 to TRBJ2-5; TRBD2 agrees at 7 bases. The germline CDR1 and CDR2 sequences are DFQATT and SNEGSKA (reference sequence). The CDR3 totals 14 residues. The V segment lost 5 bases and the J segment 4 bases; nucleotides outside the gene matches: 10. The DNA of the CDR3 is TGCAGTGCTGCGACGGCGGGAGCAGCAGAGACCCAGTACTTC. Residues: CSAATAGAAETQYF.

This clonotype appeared a few times. The chain joins TRBV24-1 to TRBJ1-2; possibly TRBD1 for D (5 bases). Per the germline V gene, CDR1 is KGHDR and CDR2 is SFDVKD. The germline V and J ends were trimmed by 2 bases and 1 base, with 7 bases remaining between them. CDR3 length: 14 residues. The CDR3 DNA reads as TGTGCCACCAGTGATTACAGGCATAACTATGGCTACACCTTC. It is translated as CATSDYRHNYGYTF.

The chain links TRBV18 to TRBJ2-5, with 8 bases matching TRBD2. CDR3 length: 13 amino acids. CDR1 KGHSH and CDR2 LQKENI come from the germline V gene. V dropped 10 bases and J dropped 5; count of bases not matched to a gene: 9. CDR3 sequence: CATGLADGETQYF. In DNA form, the CDR3 reads TGTGCCACCGGACTAGCTGACGGCGAGACCCAGTACTTC.

The sample holds a few counts of this clonotype. The chain couples TRBV9 to TRBJ2-5; tentative D call: TRBD2 (5 bases). The length of the CDR3 is 13 residues. Trimming left V 3 bases short and J 5 bases short, with 11 bases between. The germline gives CDR1 SGDLS, CDR2 YYNGEE. The CDR3 nucleotides are TGTGCCAGCAGCGACAATTGGAGGGAGACCCAGTACTTC. It codes for CASSDNWRETQYF.

Many counts were recorded for this clonotype. This chain uses TRBV2 with TRBJ2-7; 7 bases agree with TRBD2. The germline V gene encodes CDR1 SNHLY and CDR2 FYNNEI. The CDR3 has 12 residues. J lost 4 bases, V lost 7 bases, and 4 bases had no gene match. Here the CDR3 reads CASKEGLYEQYF. DNA for the CDR3: TGTGCCAGCAAGGAGGGACTATACGAGCAGTACTTC.

The chain couples TRBV9 to TRBJ2-1; D assignment may be TRBD1 or TRBD2 (6 bases each). Trimming took off 0 bases at V and 2 bases at J, with 9 bases between the two ends. This CDR3 comprises 15 residues. Germline V lookup: CDR1 SGDLS, CDR2 YYNGEE. CDR3 residues: CASSVGRGTYNEQFF. DNA of the CDR3: TGTGCCAGCAGCGTAGGGAGGGGGACCTACAATGAGCAGTTCTTC.

This clonotype was seen a handful of times. V is TRBV19 and J is TRBJ2-7; the match to TRBD2 covers 7 bases. Germline V gene lookup returns CDR1 LNHDA and CDR2 SQIVND (reference sequence). V gave up 4 bases and J gave up 1 base; unmatched junction bases: 7. The CDR3 sequence is 15 residues long. Written as DNA, the CDR3 is TGTGCCAGTAGTAACGGACTAGACCCATCCTACGAGCAGTACTTC. It translates to CASSNGLDPSYEQYF.

V gene TRBV15 combines with J gene TRBJ2-7, with D perhaps being TRBD1 or TRBD2 (5 bases each). This CDR3 contains 12 residues. CDR1 is LNHNV and CDR2 is YYDKDF in the germline V gene (reference sequence). V was shortened by 5 bases and J by 6 bases, with 11 bases between the two germline ends. The CDR3 sequence is CATSEGRGEQYF. For the CDR3, the DNA is TGTGCCACCAGCGAGGGAAGGGGCGAGCAGTACTTC.